The rows below give T cell receptor beta chains drawn from one sample of a study of Graves' ophthalmopathy and Graves' hyperthyroidism. TCRdb re-derived calls from the multiplex PCR reads in MiXCR, one entry per CDR3 protein. The sample has roughly 1.1 million distinct CDR3 sequences, 36% seen once. The material sequenced was peripheral blood or thyroid tissue (not recorded which). The source is an adult man with Graves' hyperthyroidism. CDR3s include the opening cysteine and the closing phenylalanine or tryptophan. Each record gives: V gene, CDR3 length, clone size, D gene, J gene, CDR3 DNA, CDR3 protein. The D gene is left open where the match is weak. Some rows have no size entry. The others give once, few or many, or a class for an expanded clone.

V: TRBV27; length: 15; size: NA; D: NA; J: TRBJ1-2; DNA: TGTGCCAGCAGTTTACTCGGGGCCAATAACTATGGCTACACCTTC; CDR3: CASSLLGANNYGYTF
V: TRBV2; length: 13; size: many; D: NA; J: TRBJ1-2; DNA: TGTGCCAGCAGTGAACTGGGGGCAGTTGGCTACACCTTC; CDR3: CASSELGAVGYTF
V: TRBV25-1; length: 10; size: NA; D: NA; J: TRBJ1-1; DNA: TGTGCCAGCGGGGCCACTGAAGCTTTCTTT; CDR3: CASGATEAFF
V: TRBV15; length: 15; size: NA; D: TRBD1; J: TRBJ1-1; DNA: TGTGCCACCAGAAGGACAGGGGACTACAACACTGAAGCTTTCTTT; CDR3: CATRRTGDYNTEAFF
V: TRBV19; length: 14; size: many; D: NA; J: TRBJ1-1; DNA: TGTGCCAGTAGTATTGGCGGACAGAACACTGAAGCTTTCTTT; CDR3: CASSIGGQNTEAFF
V: TRBV30; length: 12; size: NA; D: NA; J: TRBJ1-6; DNA: TGTGCCTCGAGACAGGATAATTCACCCCTCCACTTT; CDR3: CASRQDNSPLHF
V: TRBV7-9; length: 16; size: few; D: TRBD2; J: TRBJ2-7; DNA: TGTGCCAGCAGTTGGCCTAGCGGGGGAACCTCCTACGAGCAGTACTTC; CDR3: CASSWPSGGTSYEQYF
V: TRBV27; length: 14; size: NA; D: NA; J: TRBJ1-5; DNA: TGTGCCAGCAGTTTATTTTCCCCCGATCAGCCCCAGCATTTT; CDR3: CASSLFSPDQPQHF
V: TRBV10-3; length: 14; size: many; D: NA; J: TRBJ1-5; DNA: TGTGCCATCAGTGACATGGGGTGGAATCAGCCCCAGCATTTT; CDR3: CAISDMGWNQPQHF
V: TRBV9; length: 15; size: once; D: NA; J: TRBJ1-4; DNA: TGTGCCAGCAGCGAGAGGCCGGGAAGCAACGAAAAACTGTTTTTT; CDR3: CASSERPGSNEKLFF
V: TRBV19; length: 12; size: many; D: NA; J: TRBJ1-2; DNA: TGTGCCAGTAGTATGCAGGGAGTTGGCTACACCTTC; CDR3: CASSMQGVGYTF
V: TRBV3-1; length: 13; size: NA; D: NA; J: TRBJ2-3; DNA: TGTGCCAGCAGCCACGAGGTAACAGATACGCAGTATTTT; CDR3: CASSHEVTDTQYF
V: TRBV7-7; length: 14; size: once; D: NA; J: TRBJ2-7; DNA: TGTGCCAGCAGCTCAACAGCCGGGACTCGGGAGCAGTACTTC; CDR3: CASSSTAGTREQYF
V: TRBV13; length: 15; size: NA; D: TRBD2; J: TRBJ2-5; DNA: TGTGCCAGCAGTTTGGGACTAGCGGGACTGGAGACCCAGTACTTC; CDR3: CASSLGLAGLETQYF
V: TRBV2; length: 13; size: many; D: NA; J: TRBJ1-4; DNA: TGTGCCAGCAGTGCACTGAGGAATGAAAAACTGTTTTTT; CDR3: CASSALRNEKLFF
V: TRBV19; length: 13; size: many; D: NA; J: TRBJ1-5; DNA: TGTGCCAGTAGTATCCGGGGGCTGGGGCCCCAGCATTTT; CDR3: CASSIRGLGPQHF
V: TRBV5-1; length: 16; size: NA; D: NA; J: TRBJ1-1; DNA: TGCGCCAGCAGCTTGGACTTAAGCCAGGGATTTACTGAAGCTTTCTTT; CDR3: CASSLDLSQGFTEAFF
V: TRBV29-1; length: 15; size: many; D: TRBD2; J: TRBJ2-7; DNA: TGCAGCGTTATCCAGAATCTAGCGGGGGGCTACGAGCAGTACTTC; CDR3: CSVIQNLAGGYEQYF
V: TRBV6-5; length: 14; size: NA; D: NA; J: TRBJ1-1; DNA: TGTGCCAGCAGTTACTCGACCTGGCAGACTGAAGCTTTCTTT; CDR3: CASSYSTWQTEAFF
V: TRBV5-1; length: 16; size: NA; D: TRBD1; J: TRBJ1-2; DNA: TGTGCCAGCAGCTTTTCCAGGGGGCGAGGACTCTATGGCTACACCTTC; CDR3: CASSFSRGRGLYGYTF
V: TRBV19; length: 17; size: NA; D: TRBD1; J: TRBJ1-1; DNA: TGTGCCAGCCTTTTAGACTCCACGACAGGGTCGGGCACTGAAGCTTTCTTT; CDR3: CASLLDSTTGSGTEAFF
V: TRBV29-1; length: 13; size: many; D: TRBD1; J: TRBJ1-4; DNA: TGCAGCGTCGAGACAGGGGGGAATGAAAAACTGTTTTTT; CDR3: CSVETGGNEKLFF
V: TRBV7-8; length: 16; size: few; D: TRBD1; J: TRBJ2-2; DNA: TGTGCCAGCAGCCGGGACAGTGTCGCGATGGCCGGGGAGCTGTTTTTT; CDR3: CASSRDSVAMAGELFF
V: TRBV4-3; length: 16; size: few; D: NA; J: TRBJ2-7; DNA: TGCGCCAGCAGCCAGGTTCATGAACAGTTCTCCTACGAGCAGTACTTC; CDR3: CASSQVHEQFSYEQYF
V: TRBV7-8; length: 15; size: many; D: NA; J: TRBJ1-1; DNA: TGTGCCAGCAGCTCTACGGGTCGGATGAACACTGAAGCTTTCTTT; CDR3: CASSSTGRMNTEAFF